These 7 T cell receptor beta chains were sequenced from one sample in a study of T cell responses to AZD1222 COVID-19 vaccine. Only in-frame clones appear in the TCRdb table, and some are missing; sequencing was by immunoSEQ multiplex PCR. The table has over 90,000 clones, 90% to 95% seen once. The source material was peripheral blood, sampled on day 0 of AZD1222 vaccination. All receptors come from an adult in good health.

This chain uses TRBV7-9 with TRBJ1-4; D might be TRBD1 (5 bases). V shed 5 bases and J shed 0 bases, with 7 bases lying between them. The CDR3 totals 14 residues. Germline assignment: CDR1 SEHNR and CDR2 FQNEAQ (reference sequence). The CDR3 nucleotides read TGTGCCAGCAGCCTGACAGCAACTAATGAAAAACTGTTTTTT. It encodes CASSLTATNEKLFF.

The chain is built from TRBV20-1 and TRBJ1-4; D is perhaps TRBD1 (5 bases). The CDR3 extends over 11 amino acids. Trimming shortened V by 7 bases and J by 16 bases, and 19 bases separated the two germline ends. CDR1 and CDR2 (germline): DFQATT, SNEGSKA (reference sequence). As DNA, the CDR3 is TGCAGTGTCGAAAACCGGGACTTCGCGTTTTTT. Protein product: CSVENRDFAFF.

V is TRBV28 and J is TRBJ1-1; 7 bases are a match to TRBD1. The CDR3 is made up of 14 amino acids. Per germline, CDR1 MDHEN and CDR2 SYDVKM. After removal of 6 bases from V and 4 bases from J, the junction contained 8 bases not matched to a gene. The CDR3 DNA follows: TGTGCCAGCAGATCCGGACAGGCGGTCACTGAAGCTTTCTTT. Amino acids: CASRSGQAVTEAFF.

The chain links TRBV9 to TRBJ2-2; D remains unclear. V was pared by 3 bases and J by 4 bases, with 4 bases between. CDR3 size: 12 residues. Germline CDR1 and CDR2: SGDLS and YYNGEE. CDR3 residues: CASSDGTGELFF. For the CDR3, the DNA is TGTGCCAGCAGCGATGGCACCGGGGAGCTGTTTTTT.

The J gene is TRBJ2-3, the V gene TRBV11-2; 7 positions match TRBD1. Per the germline V gene, CDR1 is SGHAT and CDR2 is FQNNGV. The length of the CDR3 is 16 residues. Losses at the gene ends were 6 bases for V and 0 bases for J; bases not matched to a gene: 9. CDR3 residues: CASRRAGTASTDTQYF. The DNA of the CDR3 is TGTGCCAGCAGACGGGCCGGGACAGCCAGCACAGATACGCAGTATTTT.

The chain combines TRBV4-3 with TRBJ2-4; TRBD2 is a possible D gene (6 bases). From germline, CDR1 is LGHNA and CDR2 YSLEER. Trimming pared 1 base from V and 7 bases from J, leaving 14 bases between. The CDR3 is 15 amino acids. This CDR3 reads CASSQGPGETNIQYF. The CDR3 nucleotides read TGCGCCAGCAGCCAAGGGCCGGGAGAGACCAACATTCAGTACTTC.

The rearrangement joins TRBV10-3 to TRBJ2-1; D ambiguous. The germline V gene encodes CDR1 ENHRY and CDR2 SYGVKD. CDR3 length: 11 residues. V lost 3 bases and J 3 bases, leaving 0 bases between the germline ends. The CDR3 DNA reads TGTGCCATCAGTGACTACAATGAGCAGTTCTTC. It translates to CAISDYNEQFF.